Listed below are T cell receptor beta chains from one sample, sequenced in a study of blood T cell repertoires in COVID-19. The protocol was immunoSEQ multiplex PCR, while the TCRdb copy is restricted to in-frame clones and leaves out a portion. The table has around 84,000 clones, about 90% seen once. The sequencing sample was made of peripheral blood. The receptors here all came from a man aged 50 to 59 with active COVID-19. CDR3s include the opening cysteine and the closing phenylalanine or tryptophan. A D gene is named only where the DNA matches it firmly. Some rows have no size entry. The others give once, few or many, or a class for an expanded clone.

CDR3 protein: CAISETRGGGNEQFF; CDR3 DNA: TGTGCCATCAGCGAAACACGGGGGGGCGGAAATGAGCAGTTCTTC; D gene: TRBD2; V gene: TRBV10-3; clone size: -; J gene: TRBJ2-1
CDR3 protein: CASSLETFLTGDYGYTF; CDR3 DNA: TGTGCCAGCAGCTTAGAAACCTTTCTGACAGGGGACTATGGCTACACCTTC; D gene: TRBD1; V gene: TRBV7-9; clone size: -; J gene: TRBJ1-2
CDR3 protein: CSVSPTGMLDGELFF; CDR3 DNA: TGCAGCGTTTCGCCTACCGGGATGCTCGACGGGGAGCTGTTTTTT; D gene: -; V gene: TRBV29-1; clone size: -; J gene: TRBJ2-2
CDR3 protein: CASSHGQEETQYF; CDR3 DNA: TGTGCCAGCAGTCACGGACAGGAAGAGACCCAGTACTTC; D gene: TRBD1; V gene: TRBV28; clone size: -; J gene: TRBJ2-5
CDR3 protein: CASSVSGGSPETQYF; CDR3 DNA: TGTGCCAGCAGCGTTAGCGGGGGGTCGCCCGAGACCCAGTACTTC; D gene: TRBD2; V gene: TRBV9; clone size: -; J gene: TRBJ2-5
CDR3 protein: CASSQEPFISNEQFF; CDR3 DNA: TGTGCCAGCAGCCAAGAACCCTTTATTAGTAATGAGCAGTTCTTC; D gene: -; V gene: TRBV4-2; clone size: -; J gene: TRBJ2-1
CDR3 protein: CASSQGLAALGPQYF; CDR3 DNA: TGTGCCAGCAGCCAGGGACTAGCCGCCTTGGGGCCCCAGTACTTC; D gene: TRBD2; V gene: TRBV3-1/TRBV3-2; clone size: -; J gene: TRBJ2-5
CDR3 protein: CAWSGGDRGWTEAFF; CDR3 DNA: TGTGCCTGGAGTGGAGGGGACAGGGGGTGGACTGAAGCTTTCTTT; D gene: TRBD1; V gene: TRBV30; clone size: -; J gene: TRBJ1-1
CDR3 protein: CASSEAAGQGRNIQYF; CDR3 DNA: TGTGCCAGCAGTGAAGCGGCGGGACAGGGACGGAACATTCAGTACTTC; D gene: TRBD1; V gene: TRBV6-1; clone size: -; J gene: TRBJ2-4
CDR3 protein: CASSYGQGGSDTQYF; CDR3 DNA: TGTGCCAGCAGTTATGGACAGGGGGGATCGGATACGCAGTATTTT; D gene: TRBD1; V gene: TRBV6-5; clone size: -; J gene: TRBJ2-3
CDR3 protein: CASKASGSFNEQFF; CDR3 DNA: TGTGCCAGTAAGGCTAGCGGGAGTTTCAATGAGCAGTTCTTC; D gene: TRBD2; V gene: TRBV19; clone size: -; J gene: TRBJ2-1
CDR3 protein: CASSFGGASYTF; CDR3 DNA: TGTGCCAGCAGCTTTGGGGGCGCGAGCTACACCTTC; D gene: -; V gene: TRBV7-2; clone size: -; J gene: TRBJ1-2
CDR3 protein: CAISDVTSDDEQFF; CDR3 DNA: TGTGCCATCAGTGACGTGACTAGCGACGATGAGCAGTTCTTC; D gene: TRBD2; V gene: TRBV10-3; clone size: -; J gene: TRBJ2-1
CDR3 protein: CASSLKAEQPQHF; CDR3 DNA: TGTGCCAGCAGCTTAAAAGCGGAGCAGCCCCAGCATTTT; D gene: -; V gene: TRBV7-2; clone size: -; J gene: TRBJ1-5
CDR3 protein: CASSLSVLAGRTQYF; CDR3 DNA: TGTGCCAGCAGCCTTAGCGTTCTAGCGGGACGAACGCAGTATTTT; D gene: TRBD2; V gene: TRBV3-1/TRBV3-2; clone size: once; J gene: TRBJ2-3
CDR3 protein: CASSQVSAGISYNEQFF; CDR3 DNA: TGCGCCAGCAGCCAAGTCTCAGCAGGGATCTCCTACAATGAGCAGTTCTTC; D gene: -; V gene: TRBV4-1; clone size: -; J gene: TRBJ2-1
CDR3 protein: CASSRATTEAFF; CDR3 DNA: TGTGCCAGCAGCCGAGCAACCACTGAAGCTTTCTTT; D gene: -; V gene: TRBV3-1/TRBV3-2; clone size: -; J gene: TRBJ1-1
CDR3 protein: CATSDLQGDTGELFF; CDR3 DNA: TGTGCCACCAGTGATTTGCAGGGTGACACCGGGGAGCTGTTTTTT; D gene: -; V gene: TRBV24-1; clone size: -; J gene: TRBJ2-2
CDR3 protein: CASSLSHRGGETQYF; CDR3 DNA: TGTGCTAGCAGCCTCTCTCACAGGGGAGGAGAGACCCAGTACTTC; D gene: -; V gene: TRBV7-7; clone size: -; J gene: TRBJ2-5
CDR3 protein: CASSEGGPGETQYF; CDR3 DNA: TGCGCCAGCAGCGAAGGGGGCCCTGGGGAGACCCAGTACTTC; D gene: TRBD1; V gene: TRBV5-1; clone size: -; J gene: TRBJ2-5
CDR3 protein: CASGSGEYEQYF; CDR3 DNA: TGCGCCAGCGGTAGCGGGGAATACGAGCAGTACTTC; D gene: TRBD2; V gene: TRBV10-2; clone size: -; J gene: TRBJ2-7
CDR3 protein: CASSLGQGAYTEAFF; CDR3 DNA: TGTGCCAGCAGCTTAGGACAGGGGGCGTACACTGAAGCTTTCTTT; D gene: TRBD1; V gene: TRBV11-3; clone size: -; J gene: TRBJ1-1
CDR3 protein: CASSLAERETQYF; CDR3 DNA: TGTGCTAGCAGCTTAGCAGAGCGGGAGACCCAGTACTTC; D gene: -; V gene: TRBV7-7; clone size: -; J gene: TRBJ2-5
CDR3 protein: CASSKTSAYEQYF; CDR3 DNA: TGTGCCAGCAGTAAGACTAGCGCCTACGAGCAGTACTTC; D gene: TRBD2; V gene: TRBV12-3/TRBV12-4; clone size: -; J gene: TRBJ2-7
CDR3 protein: CASSSLEGHNQPQHF; CDR3 DNA: TGTGCCAGCAGTTCTTTGGAGGGGCACAATCAGCCCCAGCATTTT; D gene: -; V gene: TRBV6-5; clone size: -; J gene: TRBJ1-5
CDR3 protein: CASSPDRGAGELFF; CDR3 DNA: TGTGCCAGCAGTCCCGACAGGGGGGCCGGGGAGCTGTTTTTT; D gene: TRBD1; V gene: TRBV28; clone size: -; J gene: TRBJ2-2
CDR3 protein: CSASFSSSYNSPLHF; CDR3 DNA: TGCAGTGCCAGTTTTTCGAGCTCCTATAATTCACCCCTCCACTTT; D gene: -; V gene: TRBV20-1; clone size: -; J gene: TRBJ1-6
CDR3 protein: CASSLGSGGDSPLHF; CDR3 DNA: TGTGCCAGCAGCTTAGGGTCGGGGGGCGATTCACCCCTCCACTTT; D gene: -; V gene: TRBV7-2; clone size: -; J gene: TRBJ1-6
CDR3 protein: CSVGGFSDTQYF; CDR3 DNA: TGCAGCGTTGGAGGGTTCTCAGATACGCAGTATTTT; D gene: -; V gene: TRBV29-1; clone size: -; J gene: TRBJ2-3
CDR3 protein: CASSLSTGRISSSFKGNEQFF; CDR3 DNA: TGTGCCAGCAGCCTTTCAACAGGGCGAATTAGTTCGTCATTCAAGGGCAATGAGCAGTTCTTC; D gene: -; V gene: TRBV21-1; clone size: -; J gene: TRBJ2-1
CDR3 protein: CASSSKQGADEQFF; CDR3 DNA: TGTGCCAGCAGTTCTAAACAGGGGGCTGATGAGCAGTTCTTC; D gene: TRBD1; V gene: TRBV7-9; clone size: -; J gene: TRBJ2-1
CDR3 protein: CASSLKRGDTQYF; CDR3 DNA: TGTGCCAGCAGCTTAAAACGGGGAGATACGCAGTATTTT; D gene: -; V gene: TRBV7-2; clone size: few; J gene: TRBJ2-3
CDR3 protein: CATSGEGSTDTQYF; CDR3 DNA: TGTGCCACCTCGGGGGAAGGTAGCACAGATACGCAGTATTTT; D gene: -; V gene: TRBV7-9; clone size: -; J gene: TRBJ2-3
CDR3 protein: CASTDRGKYQPQHF; CDR3 DNA: TGTGCCAGCACGGACAGGGGGAAGTATCAGCCCCAGCATTTT; D gene: TRBD1; V gene: TRBV6-5; clone size: -; J gene: TRBJ1-5
CDR3 protein: CASSQAVRYHDTDTQYF; CDR3 DNA: TGTGCCAGCAGCCAAGCAGTGAGGTACCATGACACAGATACGCAGTATTTT; D gene: -; V gene: TRBV14; clone size: -; J gene: TRBJ2-3
CDR3 protein: CASSPASQVSYEQYF; CDR3 DNA: TGTGCCAGCAGTCCAGCCTCGCAGGTTTCCTACGAGCAGTACTTC; D gene: -; V gene: TRBV28; clone size: -; J gene: TRBJ2-7
CDR3 protein: CASSRYRGLAEYNEQFF; CDR3 DNA: TGTGCCAGCAGTCGATACCGGGGTCTAGCGGAATACAATGAGCAGTTCTTC; D gene: TRBD2; V gene: TRBV27; clone size: -; J gene: TRBJ2-1
CDR3 protein: CASQRGSYNEQFF; CDR3 DNA: TGTGCCAGTCAGCGGGGGTCCTACAATGAGCAGTTCTTC; D gene: TRBD2; V gene: TRBV3-1/TRBV3-2; clone size: -; J gene: TRBJ2-1
CDR3 protein: CATLSSGANVLTF; CDR3 DNA: TGTGCCACCCTCAGCTCTGGGGCCAACGTCCTGACTTTC; D gene: -; V gene: TRBV28; clone size: -; J gene: TRBJ2-6
CDR3 protein: CASSFTGGQETQYF; CDR3 DNA: TGTGCCAGCAGTTTCACAGGGGGGCAAGAGACCCAGTACTTC; D gene: TRBD1; V gene: TRBV27; clone size: -; J gene: TRBJ2-5
CDR3 protein: CAMRVGTDTQYF; CDR3 DNA: TGTGCCATGAGGGTGGGCACAGATACGCAGTATTTT; D gene: -; V gene: TRBV6-5; clone size: -; J gene: TRBJ2-3
CDR3 protein: CASSDPQGRTNYGYTF; CDR3 DNA: TGTGCCAGCAGTGATCCCCAAGGCAGGACTAACTATGGCTACACCTTC; D gene: -; V gene: TRBV2; clone size: -; J gene: TRBJ1-2
CDR3 protein: CASAVADTSSGANVLTF; CDR3 DNA: TGCGCCAGCGCCGTGGCCGACACGAGCTCTGGGGCCAACGTCCTGACTTTC; D gene: -; V gene: TRBV4-3; clone size: few; J gene: TRBJ2-6
CDR3 protein: CASSDSTGGGSDTQYF; CDR3 DNA: TGTGCCAGCAGTGACTCTACGGGAGGAGGATCAGATACGCAGTATTTT; D gene: TRBD2; V gene: TRBV6-4; clone size: -; J gene: TRBJ2-3
CDR3 protein: CASSPGQNYNSPLHF; CDR3 DNA: TGTGCCAGCAGCCCGGGACAAAACTATAATTCACCCCTCCACTTT; D gene: -; V gene: TRBV7-2; clone size: few; J gene: TRBJ1-6
CDR3 protein: CASSQSLGGTTNEKLFF; CDR3 DNA: TGCGCCAGCAGCCAGTCTTTGGGAGGGACAACTAATGAAAAACTGTTTTTT; D gene: -; V gene: TRBV4-1; clone size: -; J gene: TRBJ1-4
CDR3 protein: CASSLTGGDYGYTF; CDR3 DNA: TGTGCCAGCAGTTTAACAGGGGGCGACTATGGCTACACCTTC; D gene: TRBD1; V gene: TRBV28; clone size: -; J gene: TRBJ1-2